This TCR beta chain was identified in a study of cytomegalovirus exposure and HLA in healthy donors. Germline V gives CDR1 SGHDT, CDR2 YYEEEE. The length of the CDR3 is 15 residues. V lost 2 bases and J lost 7, with 13 bases in between. PCR primers comprised 60 Vbeta and 13 Jbeta primers. Assay used: immunoSEQ multiplex PCR; TCRdb lists only in-frame clones, some missing. The top ten hold 2.1% of the sample, which has approximately 190,000 clones, approximately 80% seen once. Study-wide points: Association with HLA alleles at 0.05 false discovery rate was found for roughly 17,000 TCR beta sequences in a later analysis. Investigators reported 150 to 200 TCR beta chains as tied to cytomegalovirus. Cytomegalovirus status was reportedly diagnosed by the classifier with high sensitivity and specificity.

At sampling all donors were nominally healthy, likely with unrecorded immune exposures. Remarks on this clone: Its antigen remains unidentified.

Material for sequencing was PBMCs. This chain links TRBV5-6 with TRBJ1-6; D gene uncertain. This clonotype originated in a woman younger than 30 in good health and CMV-seropositive. This CDR3 is CASSLGSNGNSPLHF. In DNA form, the CDR3 reads TGTGCCAGCAGCTTAGGGAGCAACGGGAATTCACCCCTCCACTTT.